The 10 T cell receptor beta chains in this list originate from one sample, sequenced in a study of PD-1 blockade in mismatch repair-deficient tumors. Here immunoSEQ multiplex PCR was the method, and the copy in TCRdb shows in-frame clones only, minus some. Here the sample spans 90,000 to 120,000 clones, 82% being singletons. This material consisted of peripheral blood, taken less than 37 weeks after starting pembrolizumab. These receptors came from an adult with mismatch repair-deficient cancer.

The chain is built from TRBV4-1 and TRBJ2-2, with 10 bases fitting TRBD2. CDR3 size: 16 residues. Losses at the gene ends were 4 bases for V and 1 base for J; bases not matched to a gene: 3. The germline V gene encodes CDR1 MGHRA and CDR2 YSYEKL. Here the CDR3 DNA reads TGCGCCAGCAGCCCCTGGACTAGCGGGAACACCGGGGAGCTGTTTTTT. Its translation: CASSPWTSGNTGELFF.

This chain links TRBV28 with TRBJ1-5; D unresolved. This CDR3 has 12 amino acids. V lost 2 bases and J 6 bases, leaving 5 bases between the germline ends. Per germline, CDR1 MDHEN and CDR2 SYDVKM. The chain's CDR3 is CASSLGVQPQHF. The CDR3 DNA is TGTGCCAGCAGTTTAGGGGTTCAGCCCCAGCATTTT.

This rearrangement joins TRBV18 to TRBJ2-5; possibly TRBD1 or TRBD2 for D (5 bases each). Germline CDR1 is KGHSH and CDR2 is LQKENI. This CDR3 is built from 17 residues. V lost 2 bases, J lost 2 bases, and 18 bases lay in between. As DNA, the CDR3 is TGTGCCAGCTCACCAACCCGACTCACCGGGACGCAAGAGACCCAGTACTTC. Encoded protein: CASSPTRLTGTQETQYF.

The V call is TRBV27, the J call TRBJ2-7; no clear D. The germline gives CDR1 MNHEY, CDR2 SMNVEV (reference sequence). Trimming shortened V by 5 bases and J by 2 bases, and 13 bases separated the two germline ends. The CDR3 contains 14 residues. DNA of the CDR3: TGTGCCAGCAGTCCCTCCCCCAGTACCTACGAGCAGTACTTC. Amino acids: CASSPSPSTYEQYF.

This clone was detected only once. V and J are TRBV9 and TRBJ2-4; tentatively, D is TRBD2 (5 bases). The CDR3 is made up of 14 amino acids. CDR1 is SGDLS and CDR2 is YYNGEE in the germline V gene. The V end was cut by 0 bases, the J end by 5 bases, with 9 bases between. In nucleotides, the CDR3 is TGTGCCAGCAGCGTAGTCGGGGAAGAAAACATTCAGTACTTC. Its translation is CASSVVGEENIQYF.

The chain combines TRBV19 with TRBJ2-7; the D gene is possibly TRBD1 (6 bases). The V end was cut by 7 bases, the J end by 2 bases, with 12 bases between. The CDR3 runs 13 residues. Per germline, CDR1 LNHDA and CDR2 SQIVND (reference sequence). CDR3 in amino acids: CASTETGTYEQYF. CDR3 coding DNA: TGTGCCAGTACTGAGACAGGTACCTACGAGCAGTACTTC.

The chain joins TRBV7-2 to TRBJ2-1, with TRBD2 matching 11 bases. V trimming: 4 bases; J trimming: 1 base; junction bases outside the gene matches: 6. The CDR3 consists of 17 residues. Germline assignment: CDR1 SGHTA and CDR2 FQGNSA. The DNA of the CDR3 is TGTGCCAGCAGCTCCCTGATAGCGGGAGGGTCCTACAATGAGCAGTTCTTC. Translating it yields CASSSLIAGGSYNEQFF.

The V gene is TRBV7-9, the J gene TRBJ1-2; D may be TRBD1 (6 bases). The CDR3 covers 14 residues. V dropped 5 bases and J dropped 8 bases, with 18 bases sitting between them. Germline values: CDR1 SEHNR, CDR2 FQNEAQ (reference sequence). In DNA, the CDR3 is TGTGCCAGCAGCCACAGGGATGGATTGAGGGGCTACACCTTC. Amino acid sequence: CASSHRDGLRGYTF.

The chain couples TRBV11-3 to TRBJ2-6, with D uncertain. Trimming removed 4 bases from V and 0 bases from J, with 10 bases in between. Germline V gives CDR1 SGHNT, CDR2 YENEEA. The CDR3 consists of 16 residues. The DNA for the CDR3 is TGTGCCAGCAGCTCCCGGTGGACCTCTGGGGCCAACGTCCTGACTTTC. This translates into CASSSRWTSGANVLTF.

This chain connects TRBV13 to TRBJ2-4; D may be TRBD1 or TRBD2 (6 bases each). Per the germline V gene, CDR1 is PRHDT and CDR2 is FYEKMQ (reference sequence). CDR3 length: 17 amino acids. The germline V and J ends were trimmed by 3 bases and 0 bases, with 15 bases remaining between them. CDR3 residues: CASSFASGALAKNIQYF. The CDR3 region has the DNA TGTGCCAGCAGCTTCGCGTCGGGGGCACTAGCCAAAAACATTCAGTACTTC.